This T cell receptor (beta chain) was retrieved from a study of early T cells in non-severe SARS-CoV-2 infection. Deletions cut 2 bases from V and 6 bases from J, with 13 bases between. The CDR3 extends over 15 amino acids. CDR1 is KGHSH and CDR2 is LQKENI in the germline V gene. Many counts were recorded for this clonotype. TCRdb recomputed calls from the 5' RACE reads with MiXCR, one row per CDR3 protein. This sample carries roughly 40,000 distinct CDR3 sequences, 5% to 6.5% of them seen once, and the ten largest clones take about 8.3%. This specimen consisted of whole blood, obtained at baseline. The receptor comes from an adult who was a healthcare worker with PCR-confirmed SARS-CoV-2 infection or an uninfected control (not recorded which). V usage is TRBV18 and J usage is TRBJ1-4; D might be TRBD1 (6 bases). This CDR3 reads CASSPGGGSDEKLFF. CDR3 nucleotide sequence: TGTGCCAGCTCACCAGGAGGGGGGTCGGATGAAAAACTGTTTTTT.